These T cell receptor beta chains were read from a single sample in a study of PD-L1 blockade in urothelial cancer. Profiling relied on immunoSEQ multiplex PCR, and the TCRdb table lists in-frame clones only, not all of them. The sample records about 41,000 clones, approximately 81% being singletons. This specimen was PBMCs, taken around atezolizumab (anti-PD-L1) treatment. All receptors come from a man in his 70s with urothelial cancer. Both conserved end residues are part of each CDR3. Each record gives: D gene, V gene, J gene, clone size, CDR3 protein, CDR3 DNA. D genes are given only for firm matches. Clone size is shown for a subset of rows, as once, few, many or a class of expanded clone.

D gene: NA
V gene: TRBV7-9
J gene: TRBJ2-3
clone size: NA
CDR3 protein: CASSLSGDTQYF
CDR3 DNA: TGTGCCAGCAGCTTGTCGGGAGATACGCAGTATTTT

D gene: TRBD1
V gene: TRBV2
J gene: TRBJ2-5
clone size: NA
CDR3 protein: CASSEARTGTETQYF
CDR3 DNA: TGTGCCAGCAGTGAAGCTAGGACAGGGACGGAGACCCAGTACTTC

D gene: NA
V gene: TRBV5-8
J gene: TRBJ2-3
clone size: NA
CDR3 protein: CASSLDLLGTDTQYF
CDR3 DNA: TGTGCCAGCAGCTTGGACCTCTTAGGCACAGATACGCAGTATTTT

D gene: TRBD1
V gene: TRBV30
J gene: TRBJ1-1
clone size: NA
CDR3 protein: CAWSLQGANTEAFF
CDR3 DNA: TGTGCCTGGAGTCTACAGGGGGCGAACACTGAAGCTTTCTTT

D gene: TRBD2
V gene: TRBV2
J gene: TRBJ2-7
clone size: NA
CDR3 protein: CASRGRTSVYEQYF
CDR3 DNA: TGTGCCAGCAGGGGTAGGACTAGCGTCTACGAGCAGTACTTC

D gene: NA
V gene: TRBV9
J gene: TRBJ2-2
clone size: NA
CDR3 protein: CASSVADYGELFF
CDR3 DNA: TGTGCCAGCAGCGTAGCGGACTACGGGGAGCTGTTTTTT

D gene: NA
V gene: TRBV6-6
J gene: TRBJ1-3
clone size: NA
CDR3 protein: CASSSDRSSGNTIYF
CDR3 DNA: TGTGCCAGCAGCTCTGACAGAAGCTCTGGAAACACCATATATTTT

D gene: NA
V gene: TRBV7-9
J gene: TRBJ1-1
clone size: medium-sized
CDR3 protein: CASSSGGEAFF
CDR3 DNA: TGTGCCAGCAGCTCCGGAGGAGAAGCTTTCTTT

D gene: NA
V gene: TRBV5-4
J gene: TRBJ2-5
clone size: NA
CDR3 protein: CASSLKGGLETQYF
CDR3 DNA: TGTGCCAGCAGCTTGAAGGGGGGGTTGGAGACCCAGTACTTC

D gene: NA
V gene: TRBV28
J gene: TRBJ2-3
clone size: NA
CDR3 protein: CASSLGSTDTQYF
CDR3 DNA: TGTGCCAGCAGTTTGGGCAGCACAGATACGCAGTATTTT

D gene: TRBD1
V gene: TRBV2
J gene: TRBJ1-1
clone size: NA
CDR3 protein: CASSEDRGRGTEAFF
CDR3 DNA: TGTGCCAGCAGTGAAGACAGGGGGAGAGGGACTGAAGCTTTCTTT

D gene: NA
V gene: TRBV2
J gene: TRBJ2-1
clone size: NA
CDR3 protein: CARALITVGDYNEQFF
CDR3 DNA: TGTGCCAGGGCCCTAATTACGGTAGGGGACTACAATGAGCAGTTCTTC

D gene: NA
V gene: TRBV4-2
J gene: TRBJ1-5
clone size: NA
CDR3 protein: CASSQGGRGRDQPQHF
CDR3 DNA: TGTGCCAGCAGCCAAGGCGGCAGGGGCCGGGATCAGCCCCAGCATTTT

D gene: TRBD1
V gene: TRBV7-6
J gene: TRBJ2-3
clone size: NA
CDR3 protein: CASSPDRVVTDTQYF
CDR3 DNA: TGTGCCAGCAGCCCGGACAGGGTGGTAACAGATACGCAGTATTTT

D gene: TRBD1
V gene: TRBV18
J gene: TRBJ2-2
clone size: NA
CDR3 protein: CASSPPGQENTGELFF
CDR3 DNA: TGTGCCAGCTCACCACCGGGACAGGAGAACACCGGGGAGCTGTTTTTT

D gene: NA
V gene: TRBV29-1
J gene: TRBJ2-5
clone size: NA
CDR3 protein: CSVLFQETQYF
CDR3 DNA: TGCAGCGTTCTATTCCAAGAGACCCAGTACTTC

D gene: TRBD1
V gene: TRBV4-1
J gene: TRBJ1-2
clone size: NA
CDR3 protein: CASSQGTEGAAGYTF
CDR3 DNA: TGCGCCAGCAGCCAGGGGACGGAGGGGGCGGCCGGCTACACCTTC

D gene: TRBD2
V gene: TRBV5-1
J gene: TRBJ2-1
clone size: NA
CDR3 protein: CASSLAPGGYNEQFF
CDR3 DNA: TGCGCCAGCAGCTTGGCGCCGGGAGGTTACAATGAGCAGTTCTTC

D gene: NA
V gene: TRBV4-2
J gene: TRBJ1-2
clone size: NA
CDR3 protein: CASSVAPGPYGYTF
CDR3 DNA: TGTGCCAGCAGCGTGGCTCCGGGTCCCTATGGCTACACCTTC

D gene: TRBD1
V gene: TRBV19
J gene: TRBJ2-2
clone size: NA
CDR3 protein: CASTYRGPGGELFF
CDR3 DNA: TGTGCCAGTACCTATAGGGGGCCGGGCGGGGAGCTGTTTTTT

D gene: TRBD2
V gene: TRBV2
J gene: TRBJ2-5
clone size: NA
CDR3 protein: CASSHPGLADYQGQTQYF
CDR3 DNA: TGTGCCAGCTCCCACCCGGGACTAGCGGACTACCAAGGGCAGACCCAGTACTTC

D gene: NA
V gene: TRBV4-1
J gene: TRBJ1-5
clone size: NA
CDR3 protein: CASSQDLGRVNQPQHF
CDR3 DNA: TGCGCCAGCAGCCAAGATTTAGGCAGGGTTAATCAGCCCCAGCATTTT

D gene: TRBD2
V gene: TRBV28
J gene: TRBJ2-5
clone size: NA
CDR3 protein: CASSSSGTRYQETQYF
CDR3 DNA: TGTGCCAGCAGTTCTTCCGGGACTAGATACCAAGAGACCCAGTACTTC

D gene: TRBD1
V gene: TRBV5-1
J gene: TRBJ1-4
clone size: NA
CDR3 protein: CASSLGVWTGSEKLFF
CDR3 DNA: TGCGCCAGCAGCTTGGGCGTGTGGACAGGGAGTGAAAAACTGTTTTTT

D gene: NA
V gene: TRBV4-2
J gene: TRBJ2-5
clone size: few
CDR3 protein: CASSQDSGKETQYF
CDR3 DNA: TGTGCCAGCAGCCAAGATTCAGGGAAAGAGACCCAGTACTTC

D gene: NA
V gene: TRBV18
J gene: TRBJ1-1
clone size: NA
CDR3 protein: CASSMSNTEAFF
CDR3 DNA: TGTGCCAGCTCTATGTCGAACACTGAAGCTTTCTTT

D gene: TRBD2
V gene: TRBV5-4
J gene: TRBJ2-3
clone size: once
CDR3 protein: CASSFGRGGSLRDTQYF
CDR3 DNA: TGTGCCAGCAGTTTCGGTCGGGGCGGGAGCCTTAGAGATACGCAGTATTTT

D gene: TRBD1
V gene: TRBV15
J gene: TRBJ2-7
clone size: NA
CDR3 protein: CATSRQGQGSLEQYF
CDR3 DNA: TGTGCCACCAGCAGACAGGGACAGGGATCGTTAGAGCAGTACTTC

D gene: TRBD2
V gene: TRBV11-2
J gene: TRBJ2-3
clone size: NA
CDR3 protein: CASSHLGPSGTDTQYF
CDR3 DNA: TGTGCCAGCAGCCATCTCGGGCCTAGCGGGACAGATACGCAGTATTTT

D gene: TRBD2
V gene: TRBV6-5
J gene: TRBJ2-1
clone size: NA
CDR3 protein: CASIRAGGGNEQFF
CDR3 DNA: TGTGCCAGCATAAGAGCGGGAGGAGGAAATGAGCAGTTCTTC

D gene: TRBD1
V gene: TRBV5-3
J gene: TRBJ1-2
clone size: NA
CDR3 protein: CARSLDEGSTGPSRYRGYTF
CDR3 DNA: TGTGCCAGAAGCTTGGATGAGGGGTCGACAGGGCCAAGCCGCTATCGAGGCTACACCTTC

D gene: NA
V gene: TRBV2
J gene: TRBJ1-2
clone size: NA
CDR3 protein: CASKPLDRLYGYTF
CDR3 DNA: TGTGCCAGCAAACCCCTCGACAGGCTCTATGGCTACACCTTC

D gene: TRBD1
V gene: TRBV30
J gene: TRBJ1-2
clone size: few
CDR3 protein: CAWSGLLRGQFYGYTF
CDR3 DNA: TGTGCCTGGAGCGGACTCTTGAGGGGGCAGTTCTATGGCTACACCTTC

D gene: NA
V gene: TRBV4-1
J gene: TRBJ2-1
clone size: NA
CDR3 protein: CASSQDKRSSYNEQFF
CDR3 DNA: TGCGCCAGCAGCCAAGATAAACGGAGCTCCTACAATGAGCAGTTCTTC

D gene: NA
V gene: TRBV19
J gene: TRBJ2-1
clone size: NA
CDR3 protein: CASSLAEASYNEQFF
CDR3 DNA: TGTGCCAGTAGTTTGGCCGAGGCCTCCTACAATGAGCAGTTCTTC

D gene: TRBD1
V gene: TRBV19
J gene: TRBJ1-1
clone size: NA
CDR3 protein: CASSLQGNTEAFF
CDR3 DNA: TGTGCCAGTAGCCTACAGGGGAATACTGAAGCTTTCTTT